These T cell receptor beta chains were read from a single sample in a study of T cells in Graves' hyperthyroidism and ophthalmopathy. Each CDR3 protein is one row after TCRdb ran MiXCR on the multiplex PCR reads. The data show around 300,000 distinct CDR3 sequences, around 20% seen once. Sequencing used blood. Every receptor here comes from a man in his fifties with Graves' ophthalmopathy. Both conserved end residues are part of each CDR3. The D gene is left open where the match is weak. Clone size is not always given. Where it is, it says once, few, many or a class for expanded clones.

clone size,J gene,D gene,V gene,CDR3 DNA,CDR3 protein
many,TRBJ2-7,NA,TRBV5-1,TGCGCCAGCAGCTCGGGACAATACGAGCAGTACTTC,CASSSGQYEQYF
few,TRBJ2-7,TRBD2,TRBV29-1,TGCAGCGTTGAAGATCGGGAGGACGAGCAGTACTTC,CSVEDREDEQYF
NA,TRBJ2-7,TRBD1,TRBV28,TGTGCCATTAGGACAGGGTCCCCCTACGAGCAGTACTTC,CAIRTGSPYEQYF
many,TRBJ1-1,NA,TRBV12-3/TRBV12-4,TGTGCCAGCACCCCTGAGATGGACACTGAAGCTTTCTTT,CASTPEMDTEAFF
many,TRBJ2-1,TRBD1,TRBV20-1,TGCAGTGCTGATAGCCCCGGGACAGGGTACAATGAGCAGTTCTTC,CSADSPGTGYNEQFF
NA,TRBJ1-2,TRBD1,TRBV27,TGTGCCAGCAGTTTGACAGGGGTAGGCTATGGCTACACCTTC,CASSLTGVGYGYTF
few,TRBJ1-1,NA,TRBV10-3,TGTGCCATCAGTGGGGACGGCAACACTGAAGCTTTCTTT,CAISGDGNTEAFF
NA,TRBJ2-4,NA,TRBV29-1,TGCAGCGTGTCCAGGGGAAGGGGAGACATTCAGTACTTC,CSVSRGRGDIQYF
few,TRBJ2-1,NA,TRBV24-1,TGTGCCACCAGTGATCGGGGGCTGATTCACGGGAATGAGCAGTTCTTC,CATSDRGLIHGNEQFF
NA,TRBJ2-2,NA,TRBV6-2/TRBV6-3,TGTGCCAGCATTCCTACCGGGACGACGACCGGGGAGCTGTTTTTT,CASIPTGTTTGELFF
NA,TRBJ2-3,NA,TRBV4-1,TGCGCCAGCAGCCGTTCTCAGGGGTTGACAGATACGCAGTATTTT,CASSRSQGLTDTQYF
few,TRBJ2-5,NA,TRBV20-1,TGCAGTGCTCCGAGGGGGCGGGAGTGGTCCCAGTACTTC,CSAPRGREWSQYF
few,TRBJ2-2,NA,TRBV6-5,TGTGCCAGCAGTTACGCAGGGGTGAACACCGGGGAGCTGTTTTTT,CASSYAGVNTGELFF
many,TRBJ1-2,NA,TRBV5-6,TGTGCCAGCAGCTTGAGGGCAAACCGGGGGGGCTACACCTTC,CASSLRANRGGYTF
few,TRBJ2-5,NA,TRBV6-1,TGTGCCAGCAGACCTTCGGCGGGCACGAGGGAGACCCAGTACTTC,CASRPSAGTRETQYF
many,TRBJ2-5,TRBD2,TRBV3-1,TGTGCCAGCAGCCAAGAAGCGGGAGAATTGAGAGAGACCCAGTACTTC,CASSQEAGELRETQYF
NA,TRBJ2-1,NA,TRBV9,TGTGCCAGCAGCTCCCGGGGGAGCAATGAGCAGTTCTTC,CASSSRGSNEQFF
NA,TRBJ2-7,NA,TRBV29-1,TGCAGCGTTGGGACAGAAAACTCCTACGAGCAGTACTTC,CSVGTENSYEQYF
NA,TRBJ2-1,TRBD2,TRBV28,TGTGCCAGCTCACCGCCCGGACTAGCCTCCTACAATGAGCAGTTCTTC,CASSPPGLASYNEQFF
few,TRBJ2-5,TRBD2,TRBV10-3,TGTGCCATCAGTGAGTCGACGGGGGGGACCCCGTACTTC,CAISESTGGTPYF
NA,TRBJ2-5,TRBD2,TRBV20-1,TGCAGTGCTCATACCGGGACTAGCGGGAAGACTCAAGAGACCCAGTACTTC,CSAHTGTSGKTQETQYF
once,TRBJ2-3,TRBD2,TRBV3-1,TGTGCCAGCAGCAGAGGGACTAGCGGGAGGGGAACAGATACGCAGTATTTT,CASSRGTSGRGTDTQYF
many,TRBJ1-2,TRBD1,TRBV7-8,TGTGCCAGCAGCACGACAGGGGGCCCTGCGGGTGGCTACACCTTC,CASSTTGGPAGGYTF
many,TRBJ1-3,NA,TRBV7-2,TGTGCCAGCAGCTTACTCCGATACAGGGCTTCGGGAAACACCATATATTTT,CASSLLRYRASGNTIYF
few,TRBJ1-2,NA,TRBV6-2/TRBV6-3,TGTGCCAGCAGTTACGGGCCCCCGAGGGGTGGCTACACCTTC,CASSYGPPRGGYTF
many,TRBJ1-5,NA,TRBV18,TGTGCCAGCTCACCGGGATCCGGGGATCAGCCCCAGCATTTT,CASSPGSGDQPQHF
NA,TRBJ1-2,TRBD1,TRBV4-1,TGCGCCAGCAGCCAAGGACAGGGCTATGGCTACACCTTC,CASSQGQGYGYTF
many,TRBJ1-1,NA,TRBV30,TGTGCCTGGAGTTCGCGGACTGAAGCTTTCTTT,CAWSSRTEAFF
NA,TRBJ2-2,NA,TRBV6-9,TGTGCCAGCAGTTATATAGCCCCAAACGGGGAGCTGTTTTTT,CASSYIAPNGELFF
few,TRBJ2-7,NA,TRBV9,TGTGCCAGCAGCGGAAGACACTCCTACGAGCAGTACTTC,CASSGRHSYEQYF
NA,TRBJ2-3,TRBD1,TRBV6-1,TGTGCCATCAGTGAGGGACAGGCTCTATACACAGATACGCAGTATTTT,CAISEGQALYTDTQYF
NA,TRBJ2-2,NA,TRBV5-1,TGCGCCAGCAGCCGGGACACACAGAACACCGGGGAGCTGTTTTTT,CASSRDTQNTGELFF
many,TRBJ1-1,NA,TRBV6-1,TGTGCCAGCAGTGAGGGTTGGGGGCGCTCGGACACTGAAGCTTTCTTT,CASSEGWGRSDTEAFF
NA,TRBJ1-5,NA,TRBV5-1,TGCGCCAGCAGCTTGGGCCAGGAGAATCAGCCCCAGCATTTT,CASSLGQENQPQHF
NA,TRBJ1-3,NA,TRBV4-1,TGCGCCAGCAGCCAAGATGGGCAGGGACGGAGCTCTGGAAACACCATATATTTT,CASSQDGQGRSSGNTIYF
NA,TRBJ1-2,NA,TRBV7-3,TGTGCCAGCAGCTTAGAGGCAACCTATGGCTACACCTTC,CASSLEATYGYTF
NA,TRBJ2-1,NA,TRBV5-1,TGCGCCAGCAGCCCATGGGGAGCCGCGCATGAGCAGTTCTTC,CASSPWGAAHEQFF
few,TRBJ2-1,NA,TRBV7-7,TGTGCTAGCAGCTTAGCGTCCGAGGGGACAGAGCAGTTCTTC,CASSLASEGTEQFF
many,TRBJ2-1,NA,TRBV20-1,TGCAGTGCTAGGGACAATGAGCAGTTCTTC,CSARDNEQFF
few,TRBJ2-7,TRBD1,TRBV7-9,TGTGCCAGCAGCTTAGGAGGCAGGGGGCTAGCTTACGAGCAGTACTTC,CASSLGGRGLAYEQYF
NA,TRBJ2-5,NA,TRBV20-1,TGCAGTGCTAGGAGGCCTCCTGAGGCCCAGTACTTC,CSARRPPEAQYF
many,TRBJ1-1,NA,TRBV2,TGTGCCAGCAGAGACGGGACACTGGTTGCTTTCTTT,CASRDGTLVAFF
few,TRBJ2-1,NA,TRBV6-2/TRBV6-3,TGTGCCAGCAGTTACTCGGGGCCAGGTTTATACAATGAGCAGTTCTTC,CASSYSGPGLYNEQFF
NA,TRBJ2-7,TRBD2,TRBV29-1,TGCAGCGTTGAAGAAGGGACTAGCGGGAGGGTTCCCTACGAGCAGTACTTC,CSVEEGTSGRVPYEQYF
few,TRBJ2-2,NA,TRBV20-1,TGCAGTGCAAGACGGTTGAACACCGGGGAGCTGTTTTTT,CSARRLNTGELFF
NA,TRBJ2-7,TRBD2,TRBV7-8,TGTGCCAGCAGCAGCACTAGCGGGGGGTACGAGCAGTACTTC,CASSSTSGGYEQYF
few,TRBJ2-2,NA,TRBV10-1,TGCGCCAGCAGCAGGGGAGGGTATCCGAACACCGGGGAGCTGTTTTTT,CASSRGGYPNTGELFF
NA,TRBJ2-1,NA,TRBV24-1,TGTGCCACCAGCCCCGGCGTCGGGATATACAATGAGCAGTTCTTC,CATSPGVGIYNEQFF
few,TRBJ2-3,TRBD1,TRBV30,TGTGCCTGGACCTCCTCCGGACAGGTCAGCACAGATACGCAGTATTTT,CAWTSSGQVSTDTQYF
NA,TRBJ2-7,TRBD1,TRBV7-8,TGTGCCAGCAGACCTATCCCCGGGACAGGGGTGAGGGAGCAGTACTTC,CASRPIPGTGVREQYF
few,TRBJ2-7,TRBD1,TRBV14,TGCGCCAGCAGCCACCGGACAGGGGGCGACTACGAGCAGTACTTC,CASSHRTGGDYEQYF
few,TRBJ2-7,NA,TRBV29-1,TGCAGCGTTGAGGGGGGGCGGACCTACGAGCAGTACTTC,CSVEGGRTYEQYF
NA,TRBJ2-7,NA,TRBV29-1,TGCAGCGCCCGGTTGTCCTACGAGCAGTACTTC,CSARLSYEQYF
NA,TRBJ2-1,NA,TRBV5-1,TGCGCCAGCAGCTTCGAGAAAAAAGGGGATGGGCAGTTCTTC,CASSFEKKGDGQFF